Below, 31 T cell receptor beta chains from the same sample are listed, as sequenced in a study of HIV-infected patients and healthy controls. cDNA was made from around 0.5 ug RNA using alpha and beta constant primers. Using multiplexing indices, alpha and beta chain libraries were generated apart by chain-specific third strand synthesis. TCRdb analysed the 5' RACE reads with MiXCR anew, one entry per CDR3 protein. This table has roughly 22,000 distinct CDR3 sequences, 8.5% appearing once. No cell fractionation was done, so the repertoire covers all unsorted peripheral blood T cells. What was sequenced was blood. Every receptor here comes from an adult in good health.

This clonotype was found many times. The rearrangement uses TRBV11-1 and TRBJ2-1; perhaps TRBD2 as D (5 bases). Germline V lookup: CDR1 SGHAT, CDR2 FQDESV (reference sequence). The V gene lost 1 base and the J gene lost 9 bases, with 19 bases spanning the gap. The CDR3 has 16 amino acids. CDR3 nucleotides: TGTGCCAGCAGCTTAGGGATGGAGGTCGGGTGGATTGAGCAGTTCTTC. Translating gives CASSLGMEVGWIEQFF.

This clonotype has ten or more counts. The chain carries TRBV11-2 and TRBJ2-3; D is possibly TRBD2 (6 bases). Trimming shortened V by 0 bases and J by 4 bases, and 11 bases separated the two germline ends. The V gene's germline CDR1 is SGHAT and CDR2 FQNNGV. The CDR3 is made up of 15 amino acids. CDR3 protein: CASSLDGREADTQYF. The CDR3 nucleotides are TGTGCCAGCAGCTTAGACGGCAGGGAGGCAGATACGCAGTATTTT.

This chain uses TRBV19 with TRBJ1-1; no firm D call. Trimming removed 7 bases at V and 1 base at J, with 10 bases between. The CDR3 is made up of 13 amino acids. Per the germline V gene, CDR1 is LNHDA and CDR2 is SQIVND (reference sequence). This CDR3 is CASTLGPNTEAFF. The CDR3 region has the DNA TGTGCCAGTACCCTCGGTCCGAACACTGAAGCTTTCTTT.

This clonotype showed up many times. The chain recombines TRBV4-3 with TRBJ1-4; no reliable D call. This CDR3 is built from 17 residues. CDR1 and CDR2 from the germline V gene are LGHNA and YSLEER. V lost 0 bases and J 8 bases, leaving 19 bases between the germline ends. The CDR3 spells CASSQDTFPSSEEKLFF. As DNA, the CDR3 is TGCGCCAGCAGCCAAGATACCTTCCCGTCCTCGGAAGAAAAACTGTTTTTT.

Many counts were recorded for this clonotype. This sequence joins TRBV19 and TRBJ1-5; D might be TRBD1 (6 bases). Trimming removed 4 bases at V and 6 bases at J, with 13 bases between. CDR1 is LNHDA, CDR2 SQIVND, per germline (reference sequence). The CDR3 is made up of 14 amino acids. CDR3 in amino acids: CASSTMGGGQPQHF. The CDR3 region has the DNA TGTGCCAGTAGTACCATGGGGGGCGGTCAGCCCCAGCATTTT.

The chain joins TRBV20-1 to TRBJ2-7, with 8 nucleotides matching TRBD1. From germline, CDR1 is DFQATT and CDR2 SNEGSKA (reference sequence). The ends lost 4 bases at V and 6 bases at J; junction bases unmatched: 23. The CDR3 extends over 18 amino acids. The CDR3 sequence is CSAIAWTGSGPGFREQYF. The CDR3 DNA follows: TGCAGTGCTATAGCATGGACAGGGTCTGGCCCCGGGTTCCGCGAGCAGTACTTC.

This clonotype was seen at least ten times. This chain connects TRBV7-9 to TRBJ1-5, with 7 bases lining up with TRBD1. The length of the CDR3 is 13 residues. V was pared by 7 bases and J by 9 bases, with 9 bases of the junction left unmatched. CDR1 SEHNR and CDR2 FQNEAQ come from the germline V gene (reference sequence). The CDR3 DNA sequence: TGTGCCAGCACCCCAGGGGGGGAGTCGCCCCAGCATTTT. This codes for CASTPGGESPQHF.

There are many counts of this clonotype. The chain joins TRBV5-1 to TRBJ1-2, with D perhaps TRBD1 (6 bases). The CDR3 consists of 14 residues. The V end was cut by 4 bases, the J end by 2 bases, with 12 bases between. Germline V gene sequence: CDR1 SGHRS, CDR2 YFSETQ. CDR3 coding DNA: TGCGCCAGCAGCCCAGAAGGACAGAACTATGGCTACACCTTC. Protein product: CASSPEGQNYGYTF.

The chain combines TRBV5-1 with TRBJ1-3, with a weak D call TRBD1 (5 bases). The germline CDR1 and CDR2 sequences are SGHRS and YFSETQ. The CDR3 has 16 residues. Between the trimmed V and J ends, which lost 0 bases and 2 bases, there was a span of 12 bases. The CDR3 DNA reads TGCGCCAGCAGCTTGGCGCAGGGAGGTCCTGGAAACACCATATATTTT. Translating it yields CASSLAQGGPGNTIYF.

Many counts were recorded for this clonotype. This sequence joins TRBV5-1 and TRBJ2-5; no definite D call. V lost 4 bases and J 3 bases, leaving 10 bases between the germline ends. The germline gives CDR1 SGHRS, CDR2 YFSETQ. The CDR3 contains 13 residues. The CDR3 protein is CASSPRTEETQYF. CDR3 sequence (DNA): TGCGCCAGCAGCCCCCGGACGGAAGAGACCCAGTACTTC.

This chain uses TRBV12-3 or TRBV12-4 with TRBJ2-2; 9 bases align to TRBD2. CDR3 length: 16 amino acids. V shed 1 base and J 3 bases; nucleotides not matched to a gene: 3. The CDR3 DNA sequence: TGTGCCAGCAGTTTAGGAGCGGGGGGTCACACCGGGGAGCTGTTTTTT. The encoded protein is CASSLGAGGHTGELFF.

In this sample, this clonotype is medium-sized. The V and J genes are TRBV2 and TRBJ2-7, with TRBD2 matching 8 bases. V was pared by 7 bases and J by 3 bases, with 11 bases of the junction left unmatched. CDR1 SNHLY and CDR2 FYNNEI come from the germline V gene. The CDR3 totals 15 residues. CDR3 in amino acids: CASTATAGGHYEQYF. DNA of the CDR3: TGTGCCAGCACTGCAACCGCGGGGGGCCACTACGAGCAGTACTTC.

This clonotype was seen at least ten times. CDR3 protein: CSVEDRLYGYTF. The CDR3 nucleotides are TGCAGCGTTGAGGACAGACTCTATGGCTACACCTTC. The chain uses TRBV29-1 and TRBJ1-2, with D possibly TRBD1 on 6 matching bases. The CDR3 covers 12 residues. V gave up 3 bases and J gave up 4 bases, with 9 bases separating them. Germline V lookup: CDR1 SQVTM, CDR2 ANQGSEA.

This clonotype was picked up a small number of times. This chain uses TRBV6-2 or TRBV6-3 with TRBJ2-7; 8 bases align to TRBD2. V was clipped by 2 bases and J by 3 bases; unmatched bases: 3. Germline CDR1 and CDR2: MNHEY and SVGEGT. The CDR3 runs to 14 residues. CDR3 nucleotide sequence: TGTGCCAGCAGTTACCCGGGACTAGTCTACGAGCAGTACTTC. It codes for CASSYPGLVYEQYF.

This clonotype was observed many times. V gene TRBV20-1 combines with J gene TRBJ2-1, with 11 bases that match TRBD2. The CDR3 extends over 15 amino acids. V shed 8 bases, J shed 4 bases, and the junction held 10 bases outside the gene matches. Germline-derived CDR1 and CDR2 are DFQATT and SNEGSKA (reference sequence). CDR3 amino acids: CSFHPGTSGYNEQFF. CDR3 sequence (DNA): TGCAGTTTTCACCCCGGGACTAGCGGATACAATGAGCAGTTCTTC.

The genes are TRBV5-1 and TRBJ1-2; D possibly corresponds to TRBD1 (6 bases). Trimming stripped 3 bases from V and 6 bases from J, with 9 bases between. This CDR3 spans 12 amino acids. CDR1 and CDR2 from the germline V gene are SGHRS and YFSETQ. The CDR3 protein is CASSSAGDGYTF. Written as DNA, the CDR3 is TGCGCCAGCAGCTCCGCAGGGGATGGCTACACCTTC.

For this clonotype: This may be a read error, as it is one base from a much larger clone. V and J are TRBV11-2 and TRBJ1-1; D is unclear. CDR1 SGHAT and CDR2 FQNNGV come from the germline V gene. The CDR3 is made up of 13 amino acids. CDR3 DNA sequence: TGTGCCAGCGGTCGAGTTTTGCCCACTGAAGCTTACTTT. Protein: CASGRVLPTEAYF.

In this sample, this clonotype turned up many times. The chain uses TRBV6-2 or TRBV6-3 and TRBJ1-1; D is possibly TRBD1 (6 bases). The V end was cut by 8 bases, the J end by 4 bases, with 23 bases between. Germline values: CDR1 MNHEY, CDR2 SVGEGT. CDR3 length: 16 residues. CDR3 bases: TGTGCCAGCGGTAAATCCCGGGGGGCTCTGAGCACTGAAGCTTTCTTT. It encodes CASGKSRGALSTEAFF.

This clonotype was seen only a few times. The chain links TRBV19 to TRBJ1-1; D is possibly TRBD1 (5 bases). This CDR3 contains 13 residues. The V end lost 10 bases, the J end lost 1 base, and 13 bases lay between the germline ends. CDR1 and CDR2 (germline): LNHDA, SQIVND (reference sequence). The CDR3 is CAIRDSSNTEAFF. CDR3 nucleotides: TGTGCCATCCGTGACAGTTCGAACACTGAAGCTTTCTTT.

A few counts support this clonotype. The chain carries TRBV14 and TRBJ1-1, with D perhaps TRBD1 (6 bases). V lost 2 bases and J lost 4, with 11 bases in between. Germline values: CDR1 SGHDN, CDR2 FVKESK. The CDR3 runs 14 residues. The CDR3 reads CASSQTGQGTEAFF. The CDR3 nucleotides are TGTGCCAGCAGCCAAACAGGGCAGGGCACTGAAGCTTTCTTT.

The chain combines TRBV3-1 with TRBJ1-3, with a possible D match to TRBD1 (5 bases). The germline CDR1 and CDR2 sequences are LGHDT and YNNKEL (reference sequence). The CDR3 covers 18 residues. Trimming pared 0 bases from V and 0 bases from J, leaving 15 bases between. This CDR3 reads CASSQDRLGANSGNTIYF. CDR3 nucleotides: TGTGCCAGCAGCCAAGATCGTCTCGGGGCGAACTCTGGAAACACCATATATTTT. Using reference TRBV3-1 and TRBJ1-3 for the parts outside the CDR3, the full variable domain is DTAVSQTPKYLVTQMGNDKSIKCEQNLGHDTMYWYKQDSKKFLKIMFSYNNKELIINETVPNRFSPKSPDKAHLNLHINSLELGDSAVYFCASSQDRLGANSGNTIYFGEGSWLTVV.

This clonotype was detected ten times or more. This chain's CDR3 is CAWRQGTEAFF. The CDR3 DNA reads as TGTGCCTGGAGACAGGGCACTGAAGCTTTCTTT. The V and J genes are TRBV30 and TRBJ1-1, with D maybe TRBD1 (6 bases). This CDR3 has 11 residues. Germline assignment: CDR1 GTSNPN and CDR2 SVGIG (reference sequence). Deletions cut 3 bases from V and 4 bases from J, with 6 bases between.

This clonotype occurred many times. This chain links TRBV3-1 with TRBJ1-1; 8 nucleotides match TRBD1. The trim removed 6 bases at V and 4 bases at J, leaving 13 bases unmatched. Germline V gene lookup returns CDR1 LGHDT and CDR2 YNNKEL (reference sequence). This CDR3 region has 16 residues. The CDR3 nucleotides read TGTGCCAGCAGTTTAGGACAGGGCCTAGTGGGCACTGAAGCTTTCTTT. Translation gives CASSLGQGLVGTEAFF.

CDR3 coding DNA: TGTGCCAGCAGCGCCTCCCAACACGAGCAGTACTTC. Encoded protein: CASSASQHEQYF. This sequence joins TRBV2 and TRBJ2-7; D is uncertain. V was trimmed by 6 bases and J by 5 bases, leaving 11 bases between them. Germline V gene data show CDR1 as SNHLY and CDR2 as FYNNEI. This CDR3 region has 12 residues.

For this clonotype: One end of the junction does not line up with germline, which may come from a read error. The chain uses TRBV2 and TRBJ1-1; D ambiguous. The CDR3 totals 14 residues. Germline CDR1 and CDR2: SNHLY and FYNNEI. The CDR3 region is CASSEGGKNSEAFF. DNA of the CDR3: TGTGCCAGCAGTGAAGGGGGTAAGAACAGTGAAGCTTTCTTT.

The table lists this clonotype with many counts. The chain combines TRBV6-5 with TRBJ1-5; 7 bases map to TRBD1. Germline V gene sequence: CDR1 MNHEY, CDR2 SVGAGI. The CDR3 has 15 residues. V lost 6 bases and J lost 1; bases outside the gene matches: 6. As DNA, the CDR3 is TGTGCCAGCAGACCAGACAGGGTGAGCAATCAGCCCCAGCATTTT. It is translated as CASRPDRVSNQPQHF.

V gene TRBV29-1 combines with J gene TRBJ2-3, with a possible D match to TRBD1 (7 bases). The V end was cut by 6 bases, the J end by 4 bases, with 14 bases between. This CDR3 region has 13 residues. CDR1 is SQVTM, CDR2 ANQGSEA, per germline. The CDR3 DNA reads TGCAGCGTAAACAGGGGAGGCGCAGATACGCAGTATTTT. Protein: CSVNRGGADTQYF.

The sample holds many counts of this clonotype. This rearrangement joins TRBV5-1 to TRBJ2-5; D call uncertain. V lost 0 bases and J lost 3, with 12 bases in between. Germline assignment: CDR1 SGHRS and CDR2 YFSETQ. The CDR3 is 15 amino acids. In DNA, the CDR3 is TGCGCCAGCAGCTTGGCAACAAATCAAAAAGAGACCCAGTACTTC. Its translation is CASSLATNQKETQYF.

On this clonotype: This may arise from a read error, as a much more abundant clone is one base away. The chain links TRBV9 to TRBJ1-1; D possibly corresponds to TRBD1 (6 bases). This CDR3 contains 15 residues. The germline V gene has CDR1 SGDLS and CDR2 YYNGEE. The CDR3 sequence is CTSSVGRGSNTEAFF. The CDR3 bases are TGTACCAGCAGCGTGGGCAGGGGATCGAACACTGAAGCTTTCTTT.

The rearrangement joins TRBV5-1 to TRBJ1-1, with TRBD1 as a possible D gene (6 bases). V was clipped by 6 bases and J by 5 bases, with 14 bases between them. CDR1 SGHRS and CDR2 YFSETQ come from the germline V gene. The CDR3 extends over 13 amino acids. In nucleotides, the CDR3 is TGCGCCAGCAAGGCCACAGGGATAACTGAAGCTTTCTTT. Its protein product is CASKATGITEAFF.

The sample holds many counts of this clonotype. The chain links TRBV6-5 to TRBJ2-3; possible D gene TRBD1, 7 bases. From germline, CDR1 is MNHEY and CDR2 SVGAGI. The CDR3 is 16 residues long. V was shortened by 4 bases and J by 4 bases, with 18 bases between the two germline ends. The CDR3 here is CASSFDRAPGADTQYF. CDR3 nucleotide sequence: TGTGCCAGCAGTTTTGACAGGGCCCCGGGGGCAGATACGCAGTATTTT.